The 13 T cell receptor beta chains reported below all come from one sample, sequenced in a study of cytomegalovirus exposure and HLA in healthy donors. Clones were read by immunoSEQ multiplex PCR, and TCRdb kept only the in-frame ones, dropping some. Of 150,000 or so clones in the sample, roughly nine tenths are singletons; the top ten hold about 10%. The sequenced material came from PBMCs. These receptors were taken from a young woman in good health and CMV-seropositive.

In DNA, the CDR3 is TGTGCCAGCAGCGTAGGGGGCCTGGGACATCTCACCGGGGAGCTGTTTTTT. This encodes CASSVGGLGHLTGELFF. This sequence joins TRBV9 and TRBJ2-2; possible D gene TRBD1, 6 bases. Per the germline V gene, CDR1 is SGDLS and CDR2 is YYNGEE. Trimming took off 0 bases at V and 4 bases at J, with 16 bases between the two ends. The CDR3 length is 17 residues.

The chain links TRBV27 to TRBJ2-7, with D perhaps matching TRBD1 (7 bases). Germline-derived CDR1 and CDR2 are MNHEY and SMNVEV (reference sequence). This CDR3 region has 16 residues. Trimming removed 6 bases at V and 7 bases at J, with 25 bases between. DNA of the CDR3: TGTGCCAGCAGCTGGGGGGTGGGGACAGCCTGGGAAGAGCAGTACTTC. Amino acids: CASSWGVGTAWEEQYF.

The V gene is TRBV6-5, the J gene TRBJ2-3, with 9 bases lining up with TRBD1. The CDR3 runs 16 residues. Per the germline V gene, CDR1 is MNHEY and CDR2 is SVGAGI. V was pared by 3 bases and J by 7 bases, with 11 bases of the junction left unmatched. CDR3 loop: CASSYLSGQGTNTQYF. CDR3 DNA: TGTGCCAGCAGTTATCTGTCGGGACAGGGCACCAATACGCAGTATTTT.

At least ten counts were recorded for this clone. The chain uses TRBV10-3 and TRBJ1-5; D is ambiguous. The CDR3 runs 13 residues. V was cut by 8 bases and J by 0 bases, with 8 bases left in between. The germline V gene has CDR1 ENHRY and CDR2 SYGVKD. This chain's CDR3 is CAIGRDSNQPQHF. The CDR3 DNA follows: TGTGCCATCGGACGGGATAGCAATCAGCCCCAGCATTTT.

The V call is TRBV14, the J call TRBJ2-3; D gene uncertain. The germline V and J ends were trimmed by 3 bases and 5 bases, with 12 bases remaining between them. This CDR3 is 14 amino acids long. Germline assignment: CDR1 SGHDN and CDR2 FVKESK. The CDR3 DNA is TGTGCCAGCAGCCACCTACTCTCGGGAGATACGCAGTATTTT. Translation gives CASSHLLSGDTQYF.

The chain is built from TRBV27 and TRBJ1-2; D not resolved. Per germline, CDR1 MNHEY and CDR2 SMNVEV (reference sequence). This CDR3 is built from 13 residues. V gave up 2 bases and J gave up 14 bases, with 18 bases separating them. CDR3 region: CASSLISTLAWTF. The CDR3 DNA reads as TGTGCCAGCAGTTTAATTTCGACACTAGCGTGGACCTTC.

This rearrangement joins TRBV7-8 to TRBJ1-1, with 7 positions matching TRBD1. Trimming took 8 bases from V and 5 from J; bases not matched to a gene: 8. Germline loops: CDR1 SGHVS, CDR2 FQNEAQ. This CDR3 has 13 residues. For the CDR3, the DNA is TGTGCCAGCTCCGAGACAGGGTGGACTGAAGCTTTCTTT. Translation gives CASSETGWTEAFF.

The rearrangement links TRBV6-5 to TRBJ1-2; 7 nucleotides agree with TRBD1. V trimming: 2 bases; J trimming: 2 bases; junction bases outside the gene matches: 5. This CDR3 comprises 15 residues. Germline assignment: CDR1 MNHEY and CDR2 SVGAGI. DNA for the CDR3: TGTGCCAGCAGTTACGGGGGACAGTTCAACTATGGCTACACCTTC. This sequence encodes CASSYGGQFNYGYTF.

The chain is built from TRBV5-4 and TRBJ2-3, with TRBD2 identical over 7 bases. J was trimmed by 6 bases and V by 4 bases; bases with no gene match: 8. This CDR3 is 14 amino acids long. CDR1 SGHNT and CDR2 YYREEE come from the germline V gene (reference sequence). This CDR3 reads CASSAVAGDDTQYF. Here the CDR3 DNA reads TGTGCCAGCAGCGCCGTGGCGGGGGACGATACGCAGTATTTT.

The chain recombines TRBV19 with TRBJ1-5; D unclear. V was cut by 5 bases and J by 11 bases, with 19 bases left in between. The germline CDR1 and CDR2 sequences are LNHDA and SQIVND (reference sequence). The CDR3 totals 14 residues. CDR3 nucleotide sequence: TGTGCCAGTAGTTCGTACCCTCAGGTGGTTACCCAGCATTTT. Its protein is CASSSYPQVVTQHF.

The sample holds one count of this clone. The gene calls are TRBV19 and TRBJ2-3, with 9 bases fitting TRBD1. This CDR3 region has 17 residues. The V and J ends lost 6 bases and 5 bases, in that order; junction bases with no gene match: 15. Germline loops: CDR1 LNHDA, CDR2 SQIVND (reference sequence). CDR3 sequence: CASSLGTGGPSGDTQYF. The CDR3 DNA reads as TGTGCCAGTAGCCTCGGTACAGGGGGCCCTTCCGGAGATACGCAGTATTTT.

The chain combines TRBV9 with TRBJ2-3; D call uncertain. The CDR3 length is 16 residues. Trimming stripped 0 bases from V and 0 bases from J, with 11 bases between. Per germline, CDR1 SGDLS and CDR2 YYNGEE. CDR3 sequence: CASSVGQTFSTDTQYF. DNA of the CDR3: TGTGCCAGCAGCGTAGGTCAGACTTTTAGCACAGATACGCAGTATTTT.

The chain joins TRBV12-5 to TRBJ2-7, with TRBD2 identical over 8 bases. Germline-derived CDR1 and CDR2 are LGHNT and FRNRAP. The V and J ends lost 0 bases and 1 base, in that order; junction bases with no gene match: 2. The CDR3 sequence is 15 residues long. DNA of the CDR3: TGTGCTAGTGGTTTGGTACGGGAGGGTTCCTACGAGCAGTACTTC. Amino acid sequence: CASGLVREGSYEQYF.